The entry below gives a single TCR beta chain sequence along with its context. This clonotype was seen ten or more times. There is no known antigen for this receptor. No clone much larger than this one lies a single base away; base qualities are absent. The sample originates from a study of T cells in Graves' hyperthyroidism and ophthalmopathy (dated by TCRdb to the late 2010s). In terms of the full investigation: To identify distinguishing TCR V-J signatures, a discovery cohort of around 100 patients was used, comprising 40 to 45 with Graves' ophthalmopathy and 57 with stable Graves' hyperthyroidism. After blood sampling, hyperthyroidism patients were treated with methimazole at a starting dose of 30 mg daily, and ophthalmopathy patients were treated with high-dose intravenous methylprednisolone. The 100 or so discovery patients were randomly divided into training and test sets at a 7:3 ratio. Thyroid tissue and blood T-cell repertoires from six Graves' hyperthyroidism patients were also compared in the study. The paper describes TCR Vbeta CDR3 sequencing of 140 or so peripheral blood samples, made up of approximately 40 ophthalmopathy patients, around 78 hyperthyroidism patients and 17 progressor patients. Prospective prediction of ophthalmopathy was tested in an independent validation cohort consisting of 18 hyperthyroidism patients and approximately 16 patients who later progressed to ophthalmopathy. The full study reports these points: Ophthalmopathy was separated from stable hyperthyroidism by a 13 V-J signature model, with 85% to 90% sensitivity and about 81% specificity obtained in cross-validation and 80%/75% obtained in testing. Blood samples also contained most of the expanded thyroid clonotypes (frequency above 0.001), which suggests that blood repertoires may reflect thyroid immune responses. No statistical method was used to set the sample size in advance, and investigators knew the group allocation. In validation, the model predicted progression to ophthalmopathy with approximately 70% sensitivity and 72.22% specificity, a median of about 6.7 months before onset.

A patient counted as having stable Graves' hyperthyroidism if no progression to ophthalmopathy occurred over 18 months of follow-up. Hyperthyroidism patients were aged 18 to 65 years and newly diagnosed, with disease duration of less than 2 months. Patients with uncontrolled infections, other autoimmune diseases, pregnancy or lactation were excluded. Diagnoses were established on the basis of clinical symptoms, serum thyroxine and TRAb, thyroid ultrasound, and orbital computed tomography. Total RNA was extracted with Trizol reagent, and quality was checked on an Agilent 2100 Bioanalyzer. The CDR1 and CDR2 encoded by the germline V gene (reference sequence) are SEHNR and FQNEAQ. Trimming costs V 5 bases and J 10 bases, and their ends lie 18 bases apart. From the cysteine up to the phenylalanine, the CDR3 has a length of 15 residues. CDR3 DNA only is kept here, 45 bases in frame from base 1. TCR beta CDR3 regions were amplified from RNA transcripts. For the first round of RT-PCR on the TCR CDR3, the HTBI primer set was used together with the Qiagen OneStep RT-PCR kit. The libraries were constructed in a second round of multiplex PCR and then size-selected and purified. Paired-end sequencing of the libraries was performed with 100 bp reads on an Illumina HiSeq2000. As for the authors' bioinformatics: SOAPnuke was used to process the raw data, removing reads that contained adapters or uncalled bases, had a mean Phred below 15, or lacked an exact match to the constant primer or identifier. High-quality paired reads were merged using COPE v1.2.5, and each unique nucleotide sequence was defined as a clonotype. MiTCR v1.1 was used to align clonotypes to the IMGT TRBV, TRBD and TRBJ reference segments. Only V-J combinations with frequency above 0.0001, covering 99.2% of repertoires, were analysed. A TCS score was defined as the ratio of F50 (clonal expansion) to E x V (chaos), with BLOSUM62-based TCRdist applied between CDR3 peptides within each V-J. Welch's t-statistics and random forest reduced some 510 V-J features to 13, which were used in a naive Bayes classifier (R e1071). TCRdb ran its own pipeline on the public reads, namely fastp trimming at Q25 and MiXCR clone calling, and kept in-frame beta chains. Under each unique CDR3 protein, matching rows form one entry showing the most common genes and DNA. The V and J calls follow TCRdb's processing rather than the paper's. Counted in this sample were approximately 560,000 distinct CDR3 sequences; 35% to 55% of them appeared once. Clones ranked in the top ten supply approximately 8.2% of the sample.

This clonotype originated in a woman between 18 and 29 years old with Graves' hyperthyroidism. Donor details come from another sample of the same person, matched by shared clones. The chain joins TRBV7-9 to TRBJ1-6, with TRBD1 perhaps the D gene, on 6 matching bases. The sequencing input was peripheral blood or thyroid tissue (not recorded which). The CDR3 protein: CASSKGAGEGSPLHF. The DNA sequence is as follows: TGTGCCAGCAGCAAAGGCGCAGGGGAGGGCTCACCCCTCCACTTT.